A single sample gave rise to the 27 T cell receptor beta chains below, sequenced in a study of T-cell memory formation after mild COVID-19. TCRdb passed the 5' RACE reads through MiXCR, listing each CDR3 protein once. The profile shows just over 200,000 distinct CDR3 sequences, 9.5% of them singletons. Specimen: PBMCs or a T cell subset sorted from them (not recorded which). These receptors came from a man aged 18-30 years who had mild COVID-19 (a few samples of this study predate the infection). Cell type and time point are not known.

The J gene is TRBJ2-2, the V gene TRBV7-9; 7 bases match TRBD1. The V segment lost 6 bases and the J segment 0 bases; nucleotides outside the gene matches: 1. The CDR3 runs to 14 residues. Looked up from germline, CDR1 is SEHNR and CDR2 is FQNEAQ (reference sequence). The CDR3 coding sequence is TGTGCCAGCAGGGGACAGACGAACACCGGGGAGCTGTTTTTT. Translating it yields CASRGQTNTGELFF.

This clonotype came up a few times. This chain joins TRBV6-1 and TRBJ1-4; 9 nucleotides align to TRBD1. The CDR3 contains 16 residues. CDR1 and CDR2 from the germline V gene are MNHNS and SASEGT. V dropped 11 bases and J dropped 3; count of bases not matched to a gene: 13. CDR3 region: CAHAPGTGLANEKLFF. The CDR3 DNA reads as TGTGCCCACGCCCCCGGGACAGGGTTAGCTAATGAAAAACTGTTTTTT.

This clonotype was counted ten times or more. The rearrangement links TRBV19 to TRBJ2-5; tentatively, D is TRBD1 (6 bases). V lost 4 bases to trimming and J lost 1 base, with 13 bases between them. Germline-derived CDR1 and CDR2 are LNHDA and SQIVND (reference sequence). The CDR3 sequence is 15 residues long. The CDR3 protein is CASSRYRDPQETQYF. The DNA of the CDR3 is TGTGCCAGTAGTAGGTACAGGGATCCCCAAGAGACCCAGTACTTC.

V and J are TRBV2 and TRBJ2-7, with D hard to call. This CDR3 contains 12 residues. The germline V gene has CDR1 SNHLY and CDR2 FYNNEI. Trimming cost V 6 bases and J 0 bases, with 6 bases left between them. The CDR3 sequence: CASRRFSYEQYV. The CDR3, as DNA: TGTGCCAGCAGGAGGTTCTCCTACGAGCAGTACGTC.

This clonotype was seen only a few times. Here the CDR3 reads CAWGDRLAEVLTF. CDR3 nucleotides: TGTGCCTGGGGGGACAGGCTCGCGGAAGTCCTGACTTTC. V gene TRBV30 combines with J gene TRBJ2-6, with TRBD1 matching over 8 bases. Germline loops: CDR1 GTSNPN, CDR2 SVGIG (reference sequence). Trimming removed 5 bases from V and 13 bases from J; junction bases left unmatched: 10. This CDR3 region has 13 residues.

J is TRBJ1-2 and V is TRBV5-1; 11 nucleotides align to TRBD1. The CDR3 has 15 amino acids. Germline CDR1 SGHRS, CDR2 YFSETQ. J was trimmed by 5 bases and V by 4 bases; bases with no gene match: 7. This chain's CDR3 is CASSAGQGARYGYTF. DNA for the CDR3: TGCGCCAGCAGCGCCGGACAGGGGGCCAGGTATGGCTACACCTTC.

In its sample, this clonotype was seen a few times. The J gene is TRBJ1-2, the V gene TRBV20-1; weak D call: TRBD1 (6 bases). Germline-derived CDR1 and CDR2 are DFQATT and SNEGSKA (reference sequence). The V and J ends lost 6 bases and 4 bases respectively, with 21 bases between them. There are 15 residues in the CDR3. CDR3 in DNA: TGCAGTGCGCCTACAGGGATCACTGCTAGCTATGGCTACACCTTC. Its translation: CSAPTGITASYGYTF.

The CDR3 DNA sequence: TGTGCCAGCAGCTTAAGTAGCACAGACAACTATGGCTACACCTTC. Amino acids: CASSLSSTDNYGYTF. The V and J genes are TRBV7-3 and TRBJ1-2, with D uncertain. Germline V gives CDR1 SGHTA, CDR2 FQGTGA. CDR3 length: 15 residues. V lost 1 base and J 2 bases, leaving 11 bases between the germline ends.

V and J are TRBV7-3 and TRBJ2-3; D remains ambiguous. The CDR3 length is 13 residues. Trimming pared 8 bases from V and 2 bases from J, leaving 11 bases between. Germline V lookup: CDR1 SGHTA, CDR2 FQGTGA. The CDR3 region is CASAETVTDTQYF. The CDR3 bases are TGTGCCAGCGCTGAAACCGTCACAGATACGCAGTATTTT.

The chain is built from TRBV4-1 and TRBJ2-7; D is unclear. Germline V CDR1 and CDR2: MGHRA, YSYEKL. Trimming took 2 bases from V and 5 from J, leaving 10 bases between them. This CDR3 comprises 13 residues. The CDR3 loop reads CASSQTQAHEQYF. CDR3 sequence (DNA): TGCGCCAGCAGCCAAACCCAGGCCCACGAGCAGTACTTC.

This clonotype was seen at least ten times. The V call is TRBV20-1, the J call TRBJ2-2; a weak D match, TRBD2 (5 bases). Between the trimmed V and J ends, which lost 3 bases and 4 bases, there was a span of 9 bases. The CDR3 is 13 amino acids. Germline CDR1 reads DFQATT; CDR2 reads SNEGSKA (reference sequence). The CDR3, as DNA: TGCAGTGCTAGGAGGGTGGGCACCGGGGAGCTGTTTTTT. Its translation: CSARRVGTGELFF.

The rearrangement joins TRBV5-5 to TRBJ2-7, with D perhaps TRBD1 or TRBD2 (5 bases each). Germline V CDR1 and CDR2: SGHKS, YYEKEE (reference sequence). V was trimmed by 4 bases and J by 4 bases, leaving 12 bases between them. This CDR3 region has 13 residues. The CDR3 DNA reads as TGTGCCAGCAGCCCTCTTGGGGGTTACGAGCAGTACGTC. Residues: CASSPLGGYEQYV.

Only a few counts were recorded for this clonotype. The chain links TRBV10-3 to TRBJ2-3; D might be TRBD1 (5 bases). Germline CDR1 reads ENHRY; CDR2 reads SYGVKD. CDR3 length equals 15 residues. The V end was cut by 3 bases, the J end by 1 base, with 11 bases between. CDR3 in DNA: TGTGCCATCAGTGACATGGGGCTCGGCACAGATACGCAGTATTTT. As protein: CAISDMGLGTDTQYF.

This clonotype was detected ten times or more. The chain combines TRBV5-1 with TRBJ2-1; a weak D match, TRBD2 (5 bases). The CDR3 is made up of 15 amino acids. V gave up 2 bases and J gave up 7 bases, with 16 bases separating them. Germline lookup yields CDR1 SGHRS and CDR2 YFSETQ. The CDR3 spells CASSFSEGGWNEQFF. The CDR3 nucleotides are TGCGCCAGCAGCTTCTCCGAGGGTGGGTGGAATGAGCAGTTCTTC. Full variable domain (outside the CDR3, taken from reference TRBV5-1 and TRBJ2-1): KAGVTQTPRYLIKTRGQQVTLSCSPISGHRSVSWYQQTPGQGLQFLFEYFSETQRNKGNFPGRFSGRQFSNSRSEMNVSTLELGDSALYLCASSFSEGGWNEQFFGPGTRLTVL.

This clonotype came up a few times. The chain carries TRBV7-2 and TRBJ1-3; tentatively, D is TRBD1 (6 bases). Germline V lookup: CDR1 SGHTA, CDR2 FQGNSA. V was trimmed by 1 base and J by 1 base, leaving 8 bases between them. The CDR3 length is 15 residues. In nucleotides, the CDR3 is TGTGCCAGCAGCTTAGAAGGGACATCTGGAAACACCATATATTTT. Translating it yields CASSLEGTSGNTIYF.

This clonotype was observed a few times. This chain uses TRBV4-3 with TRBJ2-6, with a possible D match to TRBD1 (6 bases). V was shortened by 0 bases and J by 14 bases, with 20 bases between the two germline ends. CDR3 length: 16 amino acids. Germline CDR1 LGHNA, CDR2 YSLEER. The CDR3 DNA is TGCGCCAGCAGCCAAGATACAACAGGGTCATTGTCGCTCCTGACTTTC. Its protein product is CASSQDTTGSLSLLTF.

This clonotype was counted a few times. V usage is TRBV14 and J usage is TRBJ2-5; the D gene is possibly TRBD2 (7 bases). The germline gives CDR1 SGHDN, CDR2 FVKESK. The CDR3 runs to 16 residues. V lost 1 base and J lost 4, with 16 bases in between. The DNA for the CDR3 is TGTGCCAGCAGCCAAGCGTGGGGGGGGGCCCGAGAGACCCAGTACTTC. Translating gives CASSQAWGGARETQYF.

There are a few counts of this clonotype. The CDR3 spells CASRRRTGANSPLHF. DNA for the CDR3: TGTGCCAGCAGACGCCGGACAGGGGCCAATTCACCCCTCCACTTT. V is TRBV5-5 and J is TRBJ1-6; 9 nucleotides align to TRBD1. The germline V gene encodes CDR1 SGHKS and CDR2 YYEKEE (reference sequence). The CDR3 covers 15 residues. Trimming took 5 bases from V and 7 from J; bases not matched to a gene: 7.

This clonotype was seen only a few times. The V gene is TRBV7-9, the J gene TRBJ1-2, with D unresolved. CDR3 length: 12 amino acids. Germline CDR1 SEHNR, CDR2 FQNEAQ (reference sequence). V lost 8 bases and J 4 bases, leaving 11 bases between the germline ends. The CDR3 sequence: CASAQHLYGYTF. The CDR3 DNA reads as TGTGCCAGCGCCCAGCACCTCTATGGCTACACCTTC.

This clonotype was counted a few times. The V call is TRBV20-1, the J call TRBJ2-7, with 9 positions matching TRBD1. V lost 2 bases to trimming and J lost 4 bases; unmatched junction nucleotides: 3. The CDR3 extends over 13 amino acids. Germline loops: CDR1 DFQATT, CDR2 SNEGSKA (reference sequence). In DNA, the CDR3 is TGCAGTGCTAGAAAACAGGGGGCTTACGAGCAGTACTTC. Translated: CSARKQGAYEQYF.

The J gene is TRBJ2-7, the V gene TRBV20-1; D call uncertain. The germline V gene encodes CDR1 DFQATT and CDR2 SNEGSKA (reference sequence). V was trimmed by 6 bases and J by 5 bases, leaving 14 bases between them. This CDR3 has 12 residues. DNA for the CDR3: TGCAGTGCCCAGAGGCGGTTTGACGAGCAGTACGTC. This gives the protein CSAQRRFDEQYV.

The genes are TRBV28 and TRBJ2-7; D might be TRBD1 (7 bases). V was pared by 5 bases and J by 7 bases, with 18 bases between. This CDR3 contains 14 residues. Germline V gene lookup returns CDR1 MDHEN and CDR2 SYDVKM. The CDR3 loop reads CASSLGGRGFEQYV. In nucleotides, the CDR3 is TGTGCCAGCAGTCTGGGGGGCAGGGGGTTTGAGCAGTACGTC.

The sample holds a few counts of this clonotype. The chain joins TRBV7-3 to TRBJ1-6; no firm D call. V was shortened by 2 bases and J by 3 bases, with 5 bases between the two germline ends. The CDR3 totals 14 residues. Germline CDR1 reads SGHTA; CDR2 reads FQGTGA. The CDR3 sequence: CASSLDNYNSPLHF. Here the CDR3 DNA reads TGTGCCAGCAGCTTAGACAACTATAATTCACCCCTCCACTTT.

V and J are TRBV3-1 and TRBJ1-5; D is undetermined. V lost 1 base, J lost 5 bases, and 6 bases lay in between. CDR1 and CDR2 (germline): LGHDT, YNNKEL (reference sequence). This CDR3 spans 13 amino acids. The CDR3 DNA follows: TGTGCCAGCAGCCAAGCTAGGGATCAGCCCCAGCATTTT. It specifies CASSQARDQPQHF.

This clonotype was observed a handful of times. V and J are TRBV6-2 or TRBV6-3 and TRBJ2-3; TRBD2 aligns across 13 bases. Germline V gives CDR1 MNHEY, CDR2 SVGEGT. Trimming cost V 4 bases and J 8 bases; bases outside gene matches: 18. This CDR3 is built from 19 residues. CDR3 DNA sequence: TGTGCCAGCAGTTCCTACCCCTCGAAGACTAGCGGGGGGATGGTTACGCAGTATTTT. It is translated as CASSSYPSKTSGGMVTQYF.

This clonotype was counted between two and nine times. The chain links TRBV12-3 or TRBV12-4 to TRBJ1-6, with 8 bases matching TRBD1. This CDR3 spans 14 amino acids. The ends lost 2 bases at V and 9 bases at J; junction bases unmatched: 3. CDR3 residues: CASSLQGARSPLHF. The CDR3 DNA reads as TGTGCCAGCAGTTTACAGGGGGCCCGTTCACCCCTCCACTTT.

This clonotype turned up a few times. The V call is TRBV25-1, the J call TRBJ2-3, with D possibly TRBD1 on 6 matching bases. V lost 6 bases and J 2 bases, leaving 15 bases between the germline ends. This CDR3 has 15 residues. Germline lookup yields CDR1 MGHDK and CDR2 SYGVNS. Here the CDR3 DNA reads TGTGCCAGCAGCCCTGGGTGGGGGCCCACAGATACGCAGTATTTT. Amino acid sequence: CASSPGWGPTDTQYF.